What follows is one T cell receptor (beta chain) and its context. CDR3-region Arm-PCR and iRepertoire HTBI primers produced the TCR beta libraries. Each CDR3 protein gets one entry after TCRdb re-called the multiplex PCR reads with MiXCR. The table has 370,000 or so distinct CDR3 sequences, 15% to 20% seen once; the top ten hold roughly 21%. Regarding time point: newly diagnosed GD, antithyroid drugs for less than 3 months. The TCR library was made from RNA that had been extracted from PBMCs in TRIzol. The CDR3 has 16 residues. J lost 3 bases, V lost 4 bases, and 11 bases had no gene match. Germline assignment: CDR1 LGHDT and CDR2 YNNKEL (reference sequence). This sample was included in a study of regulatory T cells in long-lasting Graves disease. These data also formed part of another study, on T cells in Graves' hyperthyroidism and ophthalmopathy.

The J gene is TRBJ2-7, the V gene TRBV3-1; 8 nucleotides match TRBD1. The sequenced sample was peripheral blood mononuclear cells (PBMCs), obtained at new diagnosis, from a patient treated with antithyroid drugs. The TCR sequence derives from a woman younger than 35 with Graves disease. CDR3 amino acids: CASSPTDRGVVYEQYF. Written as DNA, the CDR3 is TGTGCCAGCAGCCCCACAGACAGGGGAGTAGTCTACGAGCAGTACTTC.